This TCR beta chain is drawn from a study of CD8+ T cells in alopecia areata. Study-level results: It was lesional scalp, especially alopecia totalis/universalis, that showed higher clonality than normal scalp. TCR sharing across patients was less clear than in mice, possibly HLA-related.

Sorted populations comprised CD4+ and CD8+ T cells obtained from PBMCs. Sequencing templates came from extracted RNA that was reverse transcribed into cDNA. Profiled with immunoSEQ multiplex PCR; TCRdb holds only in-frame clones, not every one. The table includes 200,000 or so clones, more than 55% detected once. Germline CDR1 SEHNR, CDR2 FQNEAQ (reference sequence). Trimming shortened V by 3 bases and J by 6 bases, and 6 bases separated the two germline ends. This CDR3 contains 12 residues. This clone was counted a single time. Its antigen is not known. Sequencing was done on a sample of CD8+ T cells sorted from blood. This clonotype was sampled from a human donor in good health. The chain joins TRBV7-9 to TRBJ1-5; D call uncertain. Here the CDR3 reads CASSFDLQPQHF. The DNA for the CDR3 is TGTGCCAGCAGCTTCGATCTTCAGCCCCAGCATTTT. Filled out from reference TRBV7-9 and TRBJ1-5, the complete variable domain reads DTGVSQNPRHKITKRGQNVTFRCDPISEHNRLYWYRQTLGQGPEFLTYFQNEAQLEKSRLLSDRFSAERPKGSFSTLEIQRTEQGDSAMYLCASSFDLQPQHFGDGTRLSIL.